This entry lists 21 T cell receptor beta chains sequenced from one sample in a study of T cell repertoires in cytomegalovirus infection. For these TCRs, the target antigens are not known. TCRdb re-called the reads through MiXCR, storing one row per CDR3 protein. Found here are roughly 730,000 distinct CDR3 sequences, around 32% of them singletons; the top ten hold 15% to 20%. Sequences were derived from cultured PBMCs, sampled from culture after CMV antigen stimulation. The receptors shown here come from a human donor in good health (CMV status not recorded). Some clones in this sample may be carry-over from other donors' samples.

There are a few counts of this clonotype. The V gene is TRBV6-1, the J gene TRBJ2-5, with TRBD2 identical over 7 bases. The germline V gene has CDR1 MNHNS and CDR2 SASEGT. The V segment lost 1 base and the J segment 7 bases; nucleotides outside the gene matches: 9. The CDR3 spans 15 residues. This CDR3 is CASSEGGGVLRTQYF. CDR3 DNA: TGTGCCAGCAGTGAAGGGGGGGGGGTTTTGCGGACCCAGTACTTC.

The chain links TRBV7-9 to TRBJ2-1; 12 nucleotides match TRBD2. CDR1 and CDR2 from the germline V gene are SEHNR and FQNEAQ (reference sequence). V shed 7 bases, J shed 6 bases, and the junction held 7 bases outside the gene matches. This CDR3 region has 15 residues. The CDR3 coding sequence is TGTGCCAGCAACCCTGGACTAGCGGGAACCAATGAGCAGTTCTTC. Protein sequence: CASNPGLAGTNEQFF.

This clonotype was observed at least ten times. V usage is TRBV7-7 and J usage is TRBJ2-1, with 8 bases aligning to TRBD2. Germline-derived CDR1 and CDR2 are SSHAT and FNYEAQ (reference sequence). Losses at the gene ends were 5 bases for V and 9 bases for J; bases not matched to a gene: 15. The CDR3 is 16 amino acids. The CDR3 coding sequence is TGTGCCAGCAGCCAATATCCTACAGCGGGAGTGGTTGAGCAGTTCTTC. Translation: CASSQYPTAGVVEQFF.

This clonotype showed up just a few times. J is TRBJ1-2 and V is TRBV6-1, with D perhaps TRBD1 (5 bases). Trimming shortened V by 8 bases and J by 3 bases, and 25 bases separated the two germline ends. The CDR3 length is 17 residues. The germline CDR1 and CDR2 sequences are MNHNS and SASEGT. CDR3: CASQLASKGHLYYGYTF. In nucleotides, the CDR3 is TGTGCCAGCCAACTGGCCAGTAAAGGACACCTATACTATGGCTACACCTTC.

As concerns this clonotype: One end of the junction is discordant with germline, which a read error may explain. V and J are TRBV2 and TRBJ2-2; TRBD2 might be the D (5 bases). Per germline, CDR1 SNHLY and CDR2 FYNNEI. The CDR3 sequence is 13 residues long. The chain's CDR3 is CATAGGYSGELFF. CDR3 nucleotide sequence: TGTGCTACCGCGGGCGGATACTCCGGGGAACTGTTTTTT. The variable domain in full, completed from reference TRBV2 and TRBJ2-2, reads EPEVTQTPSHQVTQMGQEVILRCVPISNHLYFYWYRQILGQKVEFLVSFYNNEISEKSEIFDDQFSVERPDGSNFTLKIRSTKLEDSAMYFCATAGGYSGELFFGEGSRLTVL.

The chain has TRBV10-2 and TRBJ2-7, with TRBD1 matching over 7 bases. Germline CDR1 reads WSHSY; CDR2 reads SAAADI. The ends lost 8 bases at V and 2 bases at J; junction bases unmatched: 9. The CDR3 is 14 amino acids. As DNA, the CDR3 is TGCGCCAGCGAGCCGAGACAGGGCACCTACGAGCAGTACTTC. Its translation is CASEPRQGTYEQYF.

This CDR3 reads CSALKGYANEKLFF. The CDR3 DNA is TGCAGTGCTCTCAAGGGTTACGCTAATGAAAAACTGTTTTTT. V gene TRBV20-1 combines with J gene TRBJ1-4; no firm D call. This CDR3 comprises 14 residues. Germline V gene data show CDR1 as DFQATT and CDR2 as SNEGSKA (reference sequence). The V gene lost 5 bases and the J gene lost 3 bases, with 13 bases spanning the gap.

This sequence joins TRBV4-2 and TRBJ2-1, with a possible D match to TRBD2 (6 bases). Trimming left V 0 bases short and J 5 bases short, with 14 bases between. This CDR3 has 16 residues. Germline loops: CDR1 LGHNA, CDR2 YNFKEQ. DNA for the CDR3: TGTGCCAGCAGCCAAGATTCACTTTCGGGGGACAATGAGCAGTTCTTC. Encoded protein: CASSQDSLSGDNEQFF.

This clonotype came up many times. V gene TRBV12-5 combines with J gene TRBJ2-1, with D maybe TRBD1 (6 bases). Trimming left V 1 base short and J 7 bases short, with 11 bases between. The germline V gene encodes CDR1 LGHNT and CDR2 FRNRAP. There are 14 residues in the CDR3. Here the CDR3 reads CASGLGDNPNEQFF. DNA for the CDR3: TGTGCTAGTGGTTTGGGGGACAATCCAAATGAGCAGTTCTTC.

In this sample, this clonotype turned up a few times. This sequence joins TRBV28 and TRBJ1-5, with D maybe TRBD1 (5 bases). Germline values: CDR1 MDHEN, CDR2 SYDVKM. CDR3 size: 16 residues. V was clipped by 4 bases and J by 0 bases, with 13 bases between them. In DNA, the CDR3 is TGTGCCAGCAGTTCCCGGACATATTATAGCAATCAGCCCCAGCATTTT. It codes for CASSSRTYYSNQPQHF. The full variable domain, its missing parts supplied by reference TRBV28 and TRBJ1-5, is DVKVTQSSRYLVKRTGEKVFLECVQDMDHENMFWYRQDPGLGLRLIYFSYDVKMKEKGDIPEGYSVSREKKERFSLILESASTNQTSMYLCASSSRTYYSNQPQHFGDGTRLSIL.

The chain links TRBV19 to TRBJ2-7; 13 bases are shared with TRBD2. Trimming at V came to 4 bases and at J to 3 bases, leaving 3 bases not matched to a gene. Germline lookup yields CDR1 LNHDA and CDR2 SQIVND (reference sequence). The CDR3 length is 15 residues. Here the CDR3 reads CASSTRTSGSYEQYF. CDR3 in DNA: TGTGCCAGTAGTACCCGGACTAGCGGGAGCTACGAGCAGTACTTC.

This clonotype has a handful of counts. J is TRBJ2-3 and V is TRBV12-3 or TRBV12-4, with no clear D. The V end was cut by 7 bases, the J end by 0 bases, with 8 bases between. The CDR3 totals 13 residues. The CDR3 sequence is CASTLGSTDTQYF. The CDR3 region has the DNA TGTGCCAGCACCCTGGGAAGCACAGATACGCAGTATTTT.

The CDR3 coding sequence is TGTGCCATCAGTCCCAGTAGTCTAGCGAGTTACAATGAGCAGTTCTTC. Translating it yields CAISPSSLASYNEQFF. The chain combines TRBV10-3 with TRBJ2-1, with a tentative D call TRBD2 (6 bases). CDR3 length: 16 amino acids. V was pared by 5 bases and J by 4 bases, with 18 bases between. Germline assignment: CDR1 ENHRY and CDR2 SYGVKD.

The CDR3: CASSLAAGSPQEQFF. Written as DNA, the CDR3 is TGTGCCAGCAGCTTAGCAGCGGGATCCCCTCAAGAGCAGTTCTTC. The chain joins TRBV7-6 to TRBJ2-1; TRBD2 matches 7 bases. J lost 10 bases, V lost 0 bases, and 9 bases had no gene match. The CDR3 covers 15 residues. Per germline, CDR1 SGHVS and CDR2 FNYEAQ.

This clonotype was counted ten times or more. The chain has TRBV7-2 and TRBJ2-5, with D perhaps matching TRBD1 or TRBD2 (7 bases each). This CDR3 is 14 amino acids long. CDR1 and CDR2 from the germline V gene are SGHTA and FQGNSA. The V end was cut by 3 bases, the J end by 7 bases, with 15 bases between. CDR3 sequence reads: CASSFKTGEGTQYF. CDR3 nucleotides: TGTGCCAGCAGCTTTAAAACAGGGGAGGGGACCCAGTACTTC.

The chain is built from TRBV5-5 and TRBJ2-2; D possibly corresponds to TRBD2 (5 bases). Looked up from germline, CDR1 is SGHKS and CDR2 is YYEKEE (reference sequence). V lost 1 base to trimming and J lost 5 bases, with 12 bases between them. The CDR3 sequence is 15 residues long. The CDR3 bases are TGTGCCAGCAGCTTGTTCGGGAAACGGACCGGGGAGCTGTTTTTT. This encodes CASSLFGKRTGELFF.

This chain links TRBV4-1 with TRBJ2-1; 8 bases align to TRBD2. Trimming took 1 base from V and 1 from J; bases not matched to a gene: 3. Germline V gives CDR1 MGHRA, CDR2 YSYEKL. This CDR3 is 16 amino acids long. Here the CDR3 reads CASSQGLAYSYNEQFF. The CDR3 DNA reads as TGCGCCAGCAGCCAAGGACTAGCGTATTCCTACAATGAGCAGTTCTTC.

This clonotype turned up a few times. This chain uses TRBV12-3 or TRBV12-4 with TRBJ2-3, with D maybe TRBD2 (6 bases). This CDR3 contains 16 residues. V lost 4 bases to trimming and J lost 0 bases, with 14 bases between them. The CDR3 loop reads CASSSLSGRSTDTQYF. The CDR3 DNA sequence: TGTGCCAGCAGTTCCCTAAGCGGGCGAAGCACAGATACGCAGTATTTT.

This clonotype was counted a few times. This chain links TRBV7-2 with TRBJ2-7; 8 positions match TRBD1. V was clipped by 5 bases and J by 1 base; unmatched bases: 4. Germline V CDR1 and CDR2: SGHTA, FQGNSA. CDR3 length: 14 residues. This CDR3 is CASSDRQGSYEQYF. The CDR3 DNA reads TGTGCCAGCAGCGATCGACAGGGGTCCTACGAGCAGTACTTC.

This sequence joins TRBV2 and TRBJ1-1, with D perhaps matching TRBD1 (5 bases). Germline V gives CDR1 SNHLY, CDR2 FYNNEI. Trimming cost V 5 bases and J 8 bases, with 18 bases left between them. The CDR3 sequence is 14 residues long. CDR3 in DNA: TGTGCCAGCAGTCCCTCTATGGGGAGGGACGAAGCTTTCTTT. Translation: CASSPSMGRDEAFF.

This clonotype was found many times. The chain recombines TRBV7-2 with TRBJ1-5; D uncertain. This CDR3 contains 15 residues. Germline V gives CDR1 SGHTA, CDR2 FQGNSA. V shed 0 bases and J shed 3 bases, with 9 bases lying between them. CDR3 protein: CASSLASQNNQPQHF. The CDR3 DNA follows: TGTGCCAGCAGCTTAGCGTCCCAGAACAATCAGCCCCAGCATTTT.